The 5 T cell receptor beta chains presented below share a single source sample, sequenced in a study of response to subunit inactivated influenza vaccine. MiXCR was run by TCRdb on the RT-PCR reads, yielding one entry per CDR3 protein. The sample records more than 150,000 distinct CDR3 sequences, roughly 10% being singletons. The input for sequencing was CD8+ T cells sorted from PBMCs, taken roughly 24 months after vaccination. These receptors originate from a man aged 45-69 years who received an inactivated influenza vaccine.

A few counts support this clonotype. The V gene is TRBV2, the J gene TRBJ1-2; 8 nucleotides agree with TRBD1. Germline V lookup: CDR1 SNHLY, CDR2 FYNNEI. This CDR3 has 16 amino acids. V lost 1 base, J lost 1 base, and 5 bases stayed unmatched. In DNA form, the CDR3 reads TGTGCCAGCAGTGAAGGGGGACAGGACCTTAACTATGGCTACACCTTC. It specifies CASSEGGQDLNYGYTF.

This chain connects TRBV27 to TRBJ2-7, with 11 bases lining up with TRBD2. This CDR3 region has 15 residues. Trimming cost V 6 bases and J 1 base; bases outside gene matches: 5. Germline CDR1 reads MNHEY; CDR2 reads SMNVEV (reference sequence). CDR3 sequence (DNA): TGTGCCAGCAGGAAACTAGCGGGGGAATCCTACGAGCAGTACTTC. Translated, it gives CASRKLAGESYEQYF.

On this clonotype itself: Germline is not matched at one junction end, which may reflect a read error. This chain uses TRBV3-1 with TRBJ2-1; unclear D gene. The CDR3 loop spans 11 amino acids. Germline values: CDR1 LGHDT, CDR2 YNNKEL (reference sequence). The CDR3 nucleotides are TGTGCCAGCAGCTGGTACAGTGAGCAGTTCTTC. It specifies CASSWYSEQFF.

This clonotype has only a few counts. The rearrangement joins TRBV4-3 to TRBJ2-7; the match to TRBD1 covers 10 bases. Per germline, CDR1 LGHNA and CDR2 YSLEER. This CDR3 has 17 residues. V gave up 0 bases and J gave up 3 bases; unmatched junction bases: 8. CDR3 bases: TGCGCCAGCAGCCAAGATGCGGGACAGGGGTCTTTCTACGAGCAGTACTTC. Translating gives CASSQDAGQGSFYEQYF.

In this sample, this clonotype turned up a few times. The V call is TRBV5-8, the J call TRBJ2-1; TRBD1 or TRBD2 may be the D gene (6 bases each). This CDR3 comprises 14 residues. Germline V lookup: CDR1 SGHTS, CDR2 YDEGEE. V was cut by 1 base and J by 7 bases, with 12 bases left in between. DNA for the CDR3: TGTGCCAGCAGCTTGTATGGGGGGCATAATGAGCAGTTCTTC. The encoded protein is CASSLYGGHNEQFF.